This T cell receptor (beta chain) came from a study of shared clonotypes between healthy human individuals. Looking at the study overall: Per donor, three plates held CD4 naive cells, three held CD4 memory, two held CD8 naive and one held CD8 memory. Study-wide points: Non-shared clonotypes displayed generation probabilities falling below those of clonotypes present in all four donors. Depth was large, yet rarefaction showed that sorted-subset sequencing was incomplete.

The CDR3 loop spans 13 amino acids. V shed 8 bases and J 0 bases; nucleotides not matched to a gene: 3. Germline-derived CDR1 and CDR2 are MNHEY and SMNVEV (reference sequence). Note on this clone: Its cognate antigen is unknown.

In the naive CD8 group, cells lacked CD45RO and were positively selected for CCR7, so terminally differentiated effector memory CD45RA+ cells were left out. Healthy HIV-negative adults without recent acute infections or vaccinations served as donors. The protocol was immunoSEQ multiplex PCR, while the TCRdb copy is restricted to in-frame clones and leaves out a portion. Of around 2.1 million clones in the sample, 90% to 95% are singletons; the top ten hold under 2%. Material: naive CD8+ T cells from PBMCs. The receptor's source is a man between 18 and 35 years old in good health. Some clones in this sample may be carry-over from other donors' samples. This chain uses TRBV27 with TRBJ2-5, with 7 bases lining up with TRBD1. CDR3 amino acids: CASGDSYQETQYF. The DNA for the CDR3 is TGTGCCAGCGGGGACAGTTACCAAGAGACCCAGTACTTC.